The clone carrying this T cell receptor beta chain was recorded only once. Its antigen remains unknown. Assay used: immunoSEQ multiplex PCR; TCRdb lists only in-frame clones, some missing. Of 90,000 to 150,000 clones listed, roughly 90% were seen once; the top ten hold around a tenth. This sample was included in a study of T cell responses to AZD1222 COVID-19 vaccine. Study information: Second-dose timings of about 4 or about 12 weeks were pooled. Points from the study as a whole: The breadth and depth of Spike-specific TCRs increased once two AZD1222 doses had been given.

This TCR derives from an adult in good health. This specimen consisted of peripheral blood, obtained on day 0 of AZD1222 vaccination.

CDR3 sequence: CATGEDTEAFF. In DNA form, the CDR3 reads TGTGCCACCGGGGAGGACACTGAAGCTTTCTTT. This chain links TRBV10-3 with TRBJ1-1; no firm D call. Trimming stripped 10 bases from V and 3 bases from J, with 9 bases between. The CDR3 length is 11 residues. Germline CDR1 and CDR2: ENHRY and SYGVKD.